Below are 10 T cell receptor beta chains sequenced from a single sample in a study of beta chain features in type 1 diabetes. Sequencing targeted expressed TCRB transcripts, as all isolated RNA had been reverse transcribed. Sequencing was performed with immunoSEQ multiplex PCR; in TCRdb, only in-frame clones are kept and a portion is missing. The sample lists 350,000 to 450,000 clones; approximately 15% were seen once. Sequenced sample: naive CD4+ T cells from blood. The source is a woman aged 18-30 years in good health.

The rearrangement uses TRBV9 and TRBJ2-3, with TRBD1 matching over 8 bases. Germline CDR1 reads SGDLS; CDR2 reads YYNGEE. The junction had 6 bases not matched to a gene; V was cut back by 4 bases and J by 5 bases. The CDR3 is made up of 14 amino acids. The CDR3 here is CASSHRTGQDTQYF. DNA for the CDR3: TGTGCCAGCAGCCACCGGACAGGGCAAGATACGCAGTATTTT.

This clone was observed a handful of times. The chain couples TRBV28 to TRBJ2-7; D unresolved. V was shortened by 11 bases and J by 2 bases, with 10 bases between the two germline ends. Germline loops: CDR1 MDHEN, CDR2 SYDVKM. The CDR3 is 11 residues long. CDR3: CASVTPYEQYF. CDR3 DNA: TGTGCCTCTGTAACACCCTACGAGCAGTACTTC.

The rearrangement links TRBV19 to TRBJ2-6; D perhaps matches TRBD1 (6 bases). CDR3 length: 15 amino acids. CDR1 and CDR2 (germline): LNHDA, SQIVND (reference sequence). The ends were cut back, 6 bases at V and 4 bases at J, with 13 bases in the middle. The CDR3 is CASRGTGSGANVLTF. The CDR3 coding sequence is TGTGCCAGTAGGGGCACAGGGTCAGGGGCCAACGTCCTGACTTTC. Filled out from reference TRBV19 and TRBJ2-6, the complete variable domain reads DGGITQSPKYLFRKEGQNVTLSCEQNLNHDAMYWYRQDPGQGLRLIYYSQIVNDFQKGDIAEGYSVSREKKESFPLTVTSAQKNPTAFYLCASRGTGSGANVLTFGAGSRLTVL.

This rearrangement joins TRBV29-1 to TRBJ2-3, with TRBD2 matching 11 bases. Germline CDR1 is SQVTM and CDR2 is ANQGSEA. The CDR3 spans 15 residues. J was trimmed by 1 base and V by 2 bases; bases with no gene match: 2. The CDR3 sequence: CSVELLAGGTDTQYF. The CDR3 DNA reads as TGCAGCGTTGAACTACTAGCGGGGGGCACAGATACGCAGTATTTT.

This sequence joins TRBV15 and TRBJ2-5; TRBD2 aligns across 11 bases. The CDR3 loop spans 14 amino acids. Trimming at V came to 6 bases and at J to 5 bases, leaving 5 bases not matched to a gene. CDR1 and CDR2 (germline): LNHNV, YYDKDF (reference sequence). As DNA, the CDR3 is TGTGCCACCAGGCTAGCGGGAGGCGGGGAGACCCAGTACTTC. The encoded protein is CATRLAGGGETQYF.

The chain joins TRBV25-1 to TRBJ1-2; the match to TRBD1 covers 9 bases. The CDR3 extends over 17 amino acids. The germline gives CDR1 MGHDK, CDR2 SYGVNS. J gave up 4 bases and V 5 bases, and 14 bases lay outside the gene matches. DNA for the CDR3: TGTGCCAGCAGTCCCCCTAACAGGGGGCGTTCTAGCTATGGCTACACCTTC. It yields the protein CASSPPNRGRSSYGYTF.

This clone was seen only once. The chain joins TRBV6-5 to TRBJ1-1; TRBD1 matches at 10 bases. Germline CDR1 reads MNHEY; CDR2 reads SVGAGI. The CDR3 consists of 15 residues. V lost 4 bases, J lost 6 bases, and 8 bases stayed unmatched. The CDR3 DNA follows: TGTGCCAGCAGTTCTTTCCGGGACAGGGGCGCTGAAGCTTTCTTT. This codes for CASSSFRDRGAEAFF.

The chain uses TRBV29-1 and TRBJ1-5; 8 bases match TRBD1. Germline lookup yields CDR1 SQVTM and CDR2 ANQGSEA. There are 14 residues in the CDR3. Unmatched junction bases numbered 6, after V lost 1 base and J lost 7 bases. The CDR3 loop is CSVEGSGGGQPQHF. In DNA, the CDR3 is TGCAGCGTTGAAGGGTCAGGGGGCGGCCAGCCCCAGCATTTT.

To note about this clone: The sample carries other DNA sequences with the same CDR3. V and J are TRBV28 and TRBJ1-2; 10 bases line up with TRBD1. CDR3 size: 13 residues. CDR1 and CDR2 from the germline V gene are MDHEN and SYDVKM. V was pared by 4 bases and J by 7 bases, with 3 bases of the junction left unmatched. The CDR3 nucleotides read TGTGCCAGCAGTTCAGGACAGGGGGGTGGCTACACCTTC. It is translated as CASSSGQGGGYTF.

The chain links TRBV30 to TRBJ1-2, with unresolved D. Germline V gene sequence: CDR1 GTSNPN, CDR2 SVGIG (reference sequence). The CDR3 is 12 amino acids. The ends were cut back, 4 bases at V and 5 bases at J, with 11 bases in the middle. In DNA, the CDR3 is TGTGCCTGGACCCCAGACACTTATGGCTACACCTTC. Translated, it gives CAWTPDTYGYTF.